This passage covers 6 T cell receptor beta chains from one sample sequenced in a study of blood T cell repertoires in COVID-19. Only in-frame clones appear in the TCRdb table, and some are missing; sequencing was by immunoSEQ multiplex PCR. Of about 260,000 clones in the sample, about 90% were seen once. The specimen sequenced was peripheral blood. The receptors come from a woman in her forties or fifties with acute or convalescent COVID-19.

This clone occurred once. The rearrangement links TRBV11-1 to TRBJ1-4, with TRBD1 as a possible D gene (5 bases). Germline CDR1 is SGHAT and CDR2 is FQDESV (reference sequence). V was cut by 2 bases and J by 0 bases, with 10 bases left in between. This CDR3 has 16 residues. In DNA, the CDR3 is TGTGCCAGCAGCTTAAGAAGGGGTGCAACTAATGAAAAACTGTTTTTT. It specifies CASSLRRGATNEKLFF.

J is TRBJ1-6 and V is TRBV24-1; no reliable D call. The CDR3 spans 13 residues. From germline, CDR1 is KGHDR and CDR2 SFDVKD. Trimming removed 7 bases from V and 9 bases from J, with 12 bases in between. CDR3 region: CATSAGASSPLHF. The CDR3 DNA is TGTGCCACCAGCGCGGGAGCTAGTTCACCCCTCCACTTT.

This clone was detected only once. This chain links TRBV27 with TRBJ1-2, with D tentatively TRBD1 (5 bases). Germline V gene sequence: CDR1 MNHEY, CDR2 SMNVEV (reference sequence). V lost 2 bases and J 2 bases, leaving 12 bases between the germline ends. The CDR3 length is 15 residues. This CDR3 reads CASSLNGRANYGYTF. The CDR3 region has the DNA TGTGCCAGCAGTTTAAATGGCAGGGCCAACTATGGCTACACCTTC.

The CDR3 sequence: CASSLEDRNSEKLFF. CDR3 sequence (DNA): TGTGCCAGCAGCTTAGAAGATCGCAACAGTGAAAAACTGTTTTTT. The gene calls are TRBV7-9 and TRBJ1-4; D remains unclear. CDR3 length: 15 residues. The V end was cut by 1 base, the J end by 7 bases, with 13 bases between. CDR1 SEHNR and CDR2 FQNEAQ come from the germline V gene (reference sequence).

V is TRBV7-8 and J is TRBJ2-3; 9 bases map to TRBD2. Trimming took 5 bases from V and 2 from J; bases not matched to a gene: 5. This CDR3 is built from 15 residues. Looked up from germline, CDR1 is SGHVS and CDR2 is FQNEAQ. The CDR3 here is CASSLAGGPTDTQYF. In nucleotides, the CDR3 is TGTGCCAGCAGCCTTGCGGGAGGGCCCACAGATACGCAGTATTTT.

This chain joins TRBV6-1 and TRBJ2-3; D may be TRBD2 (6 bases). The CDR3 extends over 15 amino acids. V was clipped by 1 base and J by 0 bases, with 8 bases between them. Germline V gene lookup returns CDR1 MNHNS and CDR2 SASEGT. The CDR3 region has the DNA TGTGCCAGCAGTGAAGGACTAGTTAGCACAGATACGCAGTATTTT. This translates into CASSEGLVSTDTQYF.